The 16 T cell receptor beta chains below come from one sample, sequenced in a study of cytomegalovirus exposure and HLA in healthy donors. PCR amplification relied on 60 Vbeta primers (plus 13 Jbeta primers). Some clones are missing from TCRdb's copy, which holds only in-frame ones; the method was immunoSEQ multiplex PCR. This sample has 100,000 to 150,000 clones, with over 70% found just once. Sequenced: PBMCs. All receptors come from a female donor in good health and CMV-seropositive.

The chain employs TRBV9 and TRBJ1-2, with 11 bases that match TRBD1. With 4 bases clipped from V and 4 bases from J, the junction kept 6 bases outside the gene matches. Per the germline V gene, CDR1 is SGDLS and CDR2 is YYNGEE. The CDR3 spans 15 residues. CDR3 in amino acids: CASSTGQGAFYGYTF. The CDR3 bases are TGTGCCAGCAGCACCGGACAGGGGGCGTTCTATGGCTACACCTTC.

The CDR3 DNA reads as TGTGCCAGCAGTGCCCGTTTAGGACAGTATAATTCACCCCTCCACTTT. This encodes CASSARLGQYNSPLHF. This chain uses TRBV27 with TRBJ1-6, with D possibly being TRBD1 (6 bases). This CDR3 is built from 16 residues. Per germline, CDR1 MNHEY and CDR2 SMNVEV (reference sequence). The germline V and J ends were trimmed by 5 bases and 4 bases, with 15 bases remaining between them.

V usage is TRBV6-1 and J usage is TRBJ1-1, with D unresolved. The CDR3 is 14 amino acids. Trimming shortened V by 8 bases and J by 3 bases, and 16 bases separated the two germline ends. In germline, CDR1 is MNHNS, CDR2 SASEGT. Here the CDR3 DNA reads TGTGCCAGCGGCGGGCTAAGTGGGGACACTGAAGCTTTCTTT. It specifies CASGGLSGDTEAFF.

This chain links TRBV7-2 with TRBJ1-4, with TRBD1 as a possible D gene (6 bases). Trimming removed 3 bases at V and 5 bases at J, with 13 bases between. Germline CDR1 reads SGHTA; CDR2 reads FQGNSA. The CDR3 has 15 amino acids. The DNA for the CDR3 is TGTGCCAGCAGCTTTCACCCCCAGGGGAATGAAAAACTGTTTTTT. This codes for CASSFHPQGNEKLFF.

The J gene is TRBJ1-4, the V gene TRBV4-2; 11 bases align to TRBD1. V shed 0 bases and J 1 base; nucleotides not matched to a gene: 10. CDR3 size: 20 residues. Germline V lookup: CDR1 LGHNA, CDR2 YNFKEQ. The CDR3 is CASSQDYGTGGSVTNEKLFF. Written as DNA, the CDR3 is TGTGCCAGCAGCCAAGACTACGGGACAGGGGGTTCGGTAACTAATGAAAAACTGTTTTTT.

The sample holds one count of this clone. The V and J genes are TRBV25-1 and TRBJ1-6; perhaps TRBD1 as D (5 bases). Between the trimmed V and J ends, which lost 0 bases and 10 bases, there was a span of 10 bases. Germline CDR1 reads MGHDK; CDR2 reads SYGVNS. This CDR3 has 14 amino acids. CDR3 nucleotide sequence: TGTGCCAGCAGTGAATATCGACAGTGGTCACCCCTCCACTTT. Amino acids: CASSEYRQWSPLHF.

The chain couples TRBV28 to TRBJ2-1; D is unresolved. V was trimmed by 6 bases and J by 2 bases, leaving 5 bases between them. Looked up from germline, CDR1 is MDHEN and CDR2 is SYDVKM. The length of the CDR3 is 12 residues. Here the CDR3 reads CASRQTYNEQFF. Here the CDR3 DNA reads TGTGCCAGCAGACAGACCTACAATGAGCAGTTCTTC.

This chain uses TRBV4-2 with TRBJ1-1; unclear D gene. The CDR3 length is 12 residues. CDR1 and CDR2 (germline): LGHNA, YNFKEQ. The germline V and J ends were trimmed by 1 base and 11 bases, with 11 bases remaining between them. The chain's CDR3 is CASSQVGGEAFF. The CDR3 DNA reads TGTGCCAGCAGCCAAGTTGGTGGGGAGGCTTTCTTT.

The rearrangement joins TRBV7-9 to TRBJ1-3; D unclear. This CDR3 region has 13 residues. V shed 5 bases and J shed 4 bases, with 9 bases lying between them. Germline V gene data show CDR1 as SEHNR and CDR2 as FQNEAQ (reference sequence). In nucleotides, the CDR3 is TGTGCCAGCAGCCAGTGGCGGGGAAACACCATATATTTT. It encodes CASSQWRGNTIYF.

As DNA, the CDR3 is TGTGCCTGGGGCGGGGGCCAAGAGACCCAGTACTTC. Amino acid sequence: CAWGGGQETQYF. This rearrangement joins TRBV30 to TRBJ2-5, with 7 bases identical to TRBD2. V lost 5 bases and J lost 1; bases outside the gene matches: 1. This CDR3 has 12 residues. CDR1 GTSNPN and CDR2 SVGIG come from the germline V gene (reference sequence).

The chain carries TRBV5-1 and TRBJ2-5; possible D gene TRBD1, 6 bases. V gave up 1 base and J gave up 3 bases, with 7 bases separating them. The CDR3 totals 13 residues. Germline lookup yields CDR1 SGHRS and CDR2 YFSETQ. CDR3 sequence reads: CASSLPGEETQYF. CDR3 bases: TGCGCCAGCAGCTTGCCAGGGGAAGAGACCCAGTACTTC.

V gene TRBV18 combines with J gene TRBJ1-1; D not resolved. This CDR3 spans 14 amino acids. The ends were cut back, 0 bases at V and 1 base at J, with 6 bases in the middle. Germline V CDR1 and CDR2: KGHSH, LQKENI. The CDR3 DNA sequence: TGTGCCAGCTCACCACCTTCGGGGAACACTGAAGCTTTCTTT. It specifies CASSPPSGNTEAFF.

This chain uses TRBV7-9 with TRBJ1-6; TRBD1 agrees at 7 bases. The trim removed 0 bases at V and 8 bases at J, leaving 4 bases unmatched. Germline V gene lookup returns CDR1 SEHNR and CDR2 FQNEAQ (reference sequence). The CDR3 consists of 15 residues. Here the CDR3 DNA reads TGTGCCAGCAGCTTAGCGGGCAGGGGGGATTCACCCCTCCACTTT. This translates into CASSLAGRGDSPLHF.

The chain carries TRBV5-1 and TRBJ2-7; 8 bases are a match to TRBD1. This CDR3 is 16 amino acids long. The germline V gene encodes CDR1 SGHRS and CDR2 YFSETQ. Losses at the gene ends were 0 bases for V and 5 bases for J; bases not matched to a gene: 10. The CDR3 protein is CASSLGGGQGVHEQYF. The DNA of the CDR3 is TGCGCCAGCAGCTTGGGGGGCGGACAGGGTGTCCACGAGCAGTACTTC.

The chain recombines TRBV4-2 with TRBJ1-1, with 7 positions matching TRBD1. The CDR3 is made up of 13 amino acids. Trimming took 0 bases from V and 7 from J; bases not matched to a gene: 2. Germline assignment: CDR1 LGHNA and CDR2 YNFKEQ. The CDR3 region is CASSQDRDSEAFF. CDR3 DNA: TGTGCCAGCAGCCAAGACCGGGACAGTGAAGCTTTCTTT.

The CDR3 DNA is TGTGCCAGCAGTTACTCGGGACTAGCGGGCCCCTACGAGCAGTACTTC. Its translation is CASSYSGLAGPYEQYF. The rearrangement uses TRBV6-5 and TRBJ2-7; 12 bases are a match to TRBD2. J was trimmed by 2 bases and V by 0 bases; bases with no gene match: 2. The CDR3 contains 16 residues. Germline CDR1 MNHEY, CDR2 SVGAGI.